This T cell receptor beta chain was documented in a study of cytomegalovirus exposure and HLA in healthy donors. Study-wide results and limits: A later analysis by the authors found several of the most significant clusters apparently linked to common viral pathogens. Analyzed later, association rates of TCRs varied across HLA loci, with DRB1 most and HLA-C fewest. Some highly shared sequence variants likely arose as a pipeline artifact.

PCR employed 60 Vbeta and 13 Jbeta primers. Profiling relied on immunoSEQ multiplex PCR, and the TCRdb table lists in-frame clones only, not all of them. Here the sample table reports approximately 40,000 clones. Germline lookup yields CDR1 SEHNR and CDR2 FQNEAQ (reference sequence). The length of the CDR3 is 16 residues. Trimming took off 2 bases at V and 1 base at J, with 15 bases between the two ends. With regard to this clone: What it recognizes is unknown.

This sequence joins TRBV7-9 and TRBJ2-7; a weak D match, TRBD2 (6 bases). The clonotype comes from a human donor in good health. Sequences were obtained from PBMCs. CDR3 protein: CASSLYPRDLSYEQYF. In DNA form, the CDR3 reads TGTGCCAGCAGCTTATATCCTCGGGACTTATCCTACGAGCAGTACTTC.